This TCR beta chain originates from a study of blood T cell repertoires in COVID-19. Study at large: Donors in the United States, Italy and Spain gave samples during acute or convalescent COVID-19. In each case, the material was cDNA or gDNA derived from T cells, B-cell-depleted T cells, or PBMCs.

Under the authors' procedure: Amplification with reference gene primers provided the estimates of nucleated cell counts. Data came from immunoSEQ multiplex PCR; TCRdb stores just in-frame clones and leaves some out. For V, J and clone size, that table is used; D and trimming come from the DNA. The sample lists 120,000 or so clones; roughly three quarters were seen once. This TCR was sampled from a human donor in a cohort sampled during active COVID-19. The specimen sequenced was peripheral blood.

The chain's CDR3 is CASSPPGLAVYEQYF. Here the CDR3 DNA reads TGTGCCAGCTCACCACCGGGACTAGCGGTTTACGAGCAGTACTTC. The chain is built from TRBV18 and TRBJ2-7, with TRBD2 identical over 11 bases. The CDR3 has 15 residues. Germline values: CDR1 KGHSH, CDR2 LQKENI. J was trimmed by 4 bases and V by 0 bases; bases with no gene match: 2.